This T cell receptor (beta chain) was sequenced in a study of blood T cell repertoires in COVID-19. As for the study in general: The United States, Italy and Spain provided the acute and convalescent COVID-19 samples. Nucleic acid was either cDNA or gDNA, and it came from T cells, B-cell-depleted T cells, or PBMCs.

This clone is a singleton in its sample. This CDR3 spans 16 amino acids. In germline, CDR1 is LGHDT, CDR2 YNNKEL (reference sequence). V was trimmed by 0 bases and J by 8 bases, leaving 16 bases between them. Per the original methods: How many nucleated cells were present was estimated from reference gene primer amplification. Assay used: immunoSEQ multiplex PCR; TCRdb lists only in-frame clones, some missing. For V, J and clone size, that table is used; D and trimming come from the DNA. The sample shows hundreds of thousands of clones, about 90% of them seen only once. The chain employs TRBV3-1 (or the pseudogene TRBV3-2) and TRBJ1-4, with a weak D call TRBD1 (5 bases). Sequencing used peripheral blood. The sequence came from a woman younger than 35 who had recovered from COVID-19. The CDR3 is CASSQDRQGRWEKLFF. Written as DNA, the CDR3 is TGTGCCAGCAGCCAAGATCGTCAGGGCCGTTGGGAAAAACTGTTTTTT.